This T cell receptor beta chain came from a study of T cell responses to AZD1222 COVID-19 vaccine. Study background: Investigators merged groups given second doses at roughly 4 or roughly 12 weeks. Study-wide findings and caveats: Just 6 or 7 people given AZD1222 tested seropositive at baseline. Possibly, clonal diversity was underestimated; donors were largely white British and included more females. Repertoire samples came only from after the peak T cell response.

As concerns this clone: What it binds is not known.

The table came from immunoSEQ multiplex PCR; TCRdb's copy has only in-frame clones and leaves some out. The sample includes 73,000 or so clones, 65% to 90% seen only once; the top ten take under 6.5%. Germline CDR1 and CDR2: SNHLY and FYNNEI. V was cut by 5 bases and J by 3 bases, with 14 bases left in between. The CDR3 contains 14 residues. The TCR sequence derives from an adult in good health. The sample was peripheral blood, taken on day 0 of AZD1222 vaccination. This chain links TRBV2 with TRBJ2-7; D possibly corresponds to TRBD2 (5 bases). CDR3 amino acids: CASSSRRMNYEQYF. In nucleotides, the CDR3 is TGTGCCAGCAGTTCAAGGAGGATGAACTACGAGCAGTACTTC.